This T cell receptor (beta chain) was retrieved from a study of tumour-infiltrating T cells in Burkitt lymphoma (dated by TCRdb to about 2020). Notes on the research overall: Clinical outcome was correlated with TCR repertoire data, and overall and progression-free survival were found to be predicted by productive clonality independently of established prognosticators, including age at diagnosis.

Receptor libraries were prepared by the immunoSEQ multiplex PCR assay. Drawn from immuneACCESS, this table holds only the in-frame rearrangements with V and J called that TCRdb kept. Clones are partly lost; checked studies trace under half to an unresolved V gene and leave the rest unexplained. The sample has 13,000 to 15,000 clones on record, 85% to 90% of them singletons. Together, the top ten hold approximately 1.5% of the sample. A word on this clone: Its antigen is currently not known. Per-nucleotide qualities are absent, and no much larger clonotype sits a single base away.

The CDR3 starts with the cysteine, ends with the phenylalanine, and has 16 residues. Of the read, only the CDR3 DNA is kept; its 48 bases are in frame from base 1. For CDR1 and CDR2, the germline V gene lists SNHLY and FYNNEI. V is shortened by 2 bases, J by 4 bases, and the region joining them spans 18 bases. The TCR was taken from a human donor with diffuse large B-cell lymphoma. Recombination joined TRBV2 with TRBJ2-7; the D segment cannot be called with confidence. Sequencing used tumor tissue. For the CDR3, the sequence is CASSEPSVVFVYEQYF. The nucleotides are TGTGCCAGCAGTGAACCCTCCGTGGTTTTCGTTTACGAGCAGTACTTC.